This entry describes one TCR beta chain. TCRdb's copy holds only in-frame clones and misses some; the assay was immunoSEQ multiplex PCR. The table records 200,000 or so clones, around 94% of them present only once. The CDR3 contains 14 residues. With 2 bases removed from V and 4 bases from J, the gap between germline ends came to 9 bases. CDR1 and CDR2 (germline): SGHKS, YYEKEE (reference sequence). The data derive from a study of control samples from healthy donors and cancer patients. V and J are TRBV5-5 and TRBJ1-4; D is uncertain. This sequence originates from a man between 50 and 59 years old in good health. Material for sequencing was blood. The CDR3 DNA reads TGTGCCAGCAGCTTATGGCAGAATAATGAAAAACTGTTTTTT. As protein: CASSLWQNNEKLFF.